The 24 T cell receptor beta chains listed next were all sequenced from one sample in a study of breast tumors, draining lymph nodes, adjacent tissues. MiXCR, run by TCRdb on the multiplex PCR reads, gives a single entry per CDR3 protein. This sample has 15,000 or so distinct CDR3 sequences, with just over 70% found just once. The sequenced material came from tumor-adjacent breast tissue. The receptors stem from a female donor with breast cancer. Some clones in this sample may be carry-over from other donors' samples.

The chain carries TRBV14 and TRBJ2-7; unclear D gene. The CDR3 runs to 14 residues. Germline loops: CDR1 SGHDN, CDR2 FVKESK. Deletions cut 0 bases from V and 3 bases from J, with 9 bases between. The CDR3 DNA sequence: TGTGCCAGCAGCCAAGATCTGGGGTTCTACGAGCAGTACTTC. It encodes CASSQDLGFYEQYF. Full variable domain (rest looked up from reference TRBV14 and TRBJ2-7): EAGVTQFPSHSVIEKGQTVTLRCDPISGHDNLYWYRRVMGKEIKFLLHFVKESKQDESGMPNNRFLAERTGGTYSTLKVQPAELEDSGVYFCASSQDLGFYEQYFGPGTRLTVT.

Many counts were recorded for this clonotype. An end of the junction differs from the germline gene, which may be a read error. The V and J genes are TRBV6-5 and TRBJ2-3; possible D gene TRBD2, 5 bases. Germline values: CDR1 MNHEY, CDR2 SVGAGI. This CDR3 comprises 16 residues. CDR3 loop: CASSYSTGSAADTQYF. The CDR3 nucleotides read TGTGCCAGCAGCTACTCCACGGGGTCGGCGGCAGATACGCAGTATTTT.

The V and J genes are TRBV5-5 and TRBJ2-5, with 12 positions matching TRBD2. This CDR3 is built from 20 residues. The germline V gene encodes CDR1 SGHKS and CDR2 YYEKEE (reference sequence). V dropped 4 bases and J dropped 4; count of bases not matched to a gene: 20. The CDR3: CASSPGGGQLLAGGSETQYF. As DNA, the CDR3 is TGTGCCAGCAGCCCGGGGGGAGGACAGCTACTAGCGGGAGGATCAGAGACCCAGTACTTC. The full variable domain, its missing parts supplied by reference TRBV5-5 and TRBJ2-5, is DAGVTQSPTHLIKTRGQQVTLRCSPISGHKSVSWYQQVLGQGPQFIFQYYEKEERGRGNFPDRFSARQFPNYSSELNVNALLLGDSALYLCASSPGGGQLLAGGSETQYFGPGTRLLVL.

This clonotype has ten or more counts. The chain couples TRBV12-3 or TRBV12-4 to TRBJ2-2; 12 bases map to TRBD2. V lost 3 bases and J lost 7; bases outside the gene matches: 9. The CDR3 length is 17 residues. The CDR3 protein is CASSFLAGGRMDGELFF. The CDR3 nucleotides read TGTGCCAGCAGTTTCCTAGCGGGAGGGCGGATGGACGGGGAGCTGTTTTTT.

The chain carries TRBV25-1 and TRBJ2-1, with 12 positions matching TRBD2. Germline V CDR1 and CDR2: MGHDK, SYGVNS. The length of the CDR3 is 14 residues. The V segment lost 4 bases and the J segment 9 bases; nucleotides outside the gene matches: 4. The chain's CDR3 is CASSGLAGVSEQFF. In DNA form, the CDR3 reads TGTGCCAGCAGTGGACTAGCGGGAGTAAGTGAGCAGTTCTTC.

This sequence joins TRBV7-9 and TRBJ1-3; D unresolved. Germline V gene sequence: CDR1 SEHNR, CDR2 FQNEAQ (reference sequence). The CDR3 extends over 14 amino acids. Trimming took off 0 bases at V and 4 bases at J, with 7 bases between the two ends. The CDR3 bases are TGTGCCAGCAGCTTAGCAGGGTTCGGAAACACCATATATTTT. Amino acid sequence: CASSLAGFGNTIYF.

The count of this clonotype is one. The CDR3 DNA reads TGTGCCAGCAGCCAAGGGACAGTCTACGAGCAGTACTTC. This gives the protein CASSQGTVYEQYF. The chain has TRBV7-9 and TRBJ2-7; 7 nucleotides match TRBD1. The CDR3 spans 13 residues. Germline trimming cut 5 bases from V and 3 bases from J; bases unmatched to any gene: 4. From germline, CDR1 is SEHNR and CDR2 FQNEAQ (reference sequence).

The genes are TRBV28 and TRBJ1-2; D possibly corresponds to TRBD1 (5 bases). The germline gives CDR1 MDHEN, CDR2 SYDVKM. V lost 7 bases to trimming and J lost 6 bases, with 15 bases between them. CDR3 length equals 13 residues. The CDR3 nucleotides read TGTGCCAGCATCCGGGGGGGGAACAATGGCTACACCTTC. Translation gives CASIRGGNNGYTF.

This clonotype was found many times. CDR3: CASQRVLNEQFF. The CDR3, as DNA: TGTGCCAGCCAACGAGTCCTTAATGAGCAGTTCTTC. This chain links TRBV2 with TRBJ2-1; D gene ambiguous. V was shortened by 8 bases and J by 7 bases, with 12 bases between the two germline ends. The length of the CDR3 is 12 residues. CDR1 is SNHLY, CDR2 FYNNEI, per germline.

The chain links TRBV7-3 to TRBJ1-5; D not certain. The V end was cut by 2 bases, the J end by 4 bases, with 12 bases between. Germline V CDR1 and CDR2: SGHTA, FQGTGA. The CDR3 runs to 15 residues. The CDR3 DNA follows: TGTGCCAGCAGCTTAGCGGGAGGGAAGAATCAGCCCCAGCATTTT. Translated: CASSLAGGKNQPQHF.

This clonotype came up many times. The J gene is TRBJ2-1, the V gene TRBV30; 10 nucleotides match TRBD1. This CDR3 has 16 amino acids. V dropped 0 bases and J dropped 8; count of bases not matched to a gene: 10. Per the germline V gene, CDR1 is GTSNPN and CDR2 is SVGIG (reference sequence). CDR3 region: CAWSVGQGIYRDEQFF. CDR3 nucleotides: TGTGCCTGGAGTGTGGGACAGGGGATCTATCGGGATGAGCAGTTCTTC. The variable domain in full, with the rest retrieved from reference TRBV30 and TRBJ2-1, is SQTIHQWPATLVQPVGSPLSLECTVEGTSNPNLYWYRQAAGRGLQLLFYSVGIGQISSEVPQNLSASRPQDRQFILSSKKLLLSDSGFYLCAWSVGQGIYRDEQFFGPGTRLTVL.

Of note for this clonotype: One junction end disagrees with the germline gene, perhaps due to a read error. This chain uses TRBV20-1 with TRBJ2-1; the D is unclear. Germline V gene data show CDR1 as DFQATT and CDR2 as SNEGSKA (reference sequence). The CDR3 has 17 amino acids. This chain's CDR3 is CGARDRSQARVYNEQFF. The CDR3 DNA reads as TGCGGTGCTAGAGATCGAAGTCAAGCAAGGGTGTACAATGAGCAGTTCTTC.

In nucleotides, the CDR3 is TGTGCCAGTAGTATAAGTATGGCAACTAATGAAAAACTGTTTTTT. Translated: CASSISMATNEKLFF. This sequence joins TRBV19 and TRBJ1-4, with unresolved D. Germline CDR1 LNHDA, CDR2 SQIVND (reference sequence). V was clipped by 2 bases and J by 0 bases, with 7 bases between them. CDR3 length equals 15 residues.

This clonotype appeared once. The chain combines TRBV6-1 with TRBJ1-4, with no clear D. Germline CDR1 and CDR2: MNHNS and SASEGT. Trimming took 4 bases from V and 8 from J, leaving 8 bases between them. The CDR3 has 12 amino acids. DNA of the CDR3: TGTGCCAGCAGTGGGGCAGTGGAAAAACTGTTTTTT. Protein sequence: CASSGAVEKLFF.

This clonotype rates as medium-sized (0.01 to 0.1%). This chain connects TRBV20-1 to TRBJ1-5; D not certain. The CDR3 contains 15 residues. The germline V gene encodes CDR1 DFQATT and CDR2 SNEGSKA (reference sequence). Deletions cut 5 bases from V and 3 bases from J, with 17 bases between. The CDR3 nucleotides read TGCAGTGCTTTGACCCAAATGGGAGCCAATCAGCCCCAGCATTTT. Protein: CSALTQMGANQPQHF.

CDR3 amino acids: CSSGGRSTDTQYF. CDR3 sequence (DNA): TGCAGCAGCGGGGGCCGTAGCACAGATACGCAGTATTTT. V is TRBV20-1 and J is TRBJ2-3; 8 positions agree with TRBD2. The CDR3 is made up of 13 amino acids. CDR1 and CDR2 (germline): DFQATT, SNEGSKA (reference sequence).

The chain uses TRBV19 and TRBJ1-2; possible D gene TRBD1, 5 bases. V dropped 7 bases and J dropped 10 bases, with 19 bases sitting between them. The germline gives CDR1 LNHDA, CDR2 SQIVND (reference sequence). The CDR3 has 13 amino acids. The CDR3 DNA reads TGTGCCAGTACCTTTCGGGGCATCTTCGACTACACCTTC. It encodes CASTFRGIFDYTF.

V gene TRBV25-1 combines with J gene TRBJ2-5; D gene unclear. V shed 1 base and J shed 3 bases, with 18 bases lying between them. CDR3 length equals 17 residues. Germline loops: CDR1 MGHDK, CDR2 SYGVNS. The CDR3 DNA sequence: TGTGCCAGCAGTGAATGGCCCCAGGAAGGGAATAAAGAGACCCAGTACTTC. Its protein is CASSEWPQEGNKETQYF. Full variable domain (outside the CDR3, taken from reference TRBV25-1 and TRBJ2-5): EADIYQTPRYLVIGTGKKITLECSQTMGHDKMYWYQQDPGMELHLIHYSYGVNSTEKGDLSSESTVSRIRTEHFPLTLESARPSHTSQYLCASSEWPQEGNKETQYFGPGTRLLVL.

J is TRBJ1-4 and V is TRBV10-2; D remains unclear. V was pared by 6 bases and J by 4 bases, with 3 bases between. The CDR3 has 11 amino acids. Per germline, CDR1 WSHSY and CDR2 SAAADI. The CDR3 here is CASRYNEKLFF. The CDR3, as DNA: TGCGCCAGCAGGTATAATGAAAAACTGTTTTTT.

The chain joins TRBV2 to TRBJ1-6; 8 bases are a match to TRBD1. Germline loops: CDR1 SNHLY, CDR2 FYNNEI. J was trimmed by 3 bases and V by 6 bases; bases with no gene match: 4. The CDR3 is made up of 15 amino acids. CDR3 DNA: TGTGCCAGCAGGCCGGACAGGGTCTATAATTCACCCCTCCACTTT. Protein: CASRPDRVYNSPLHF.

The chain has TRBV7-9 and TRBJ1-6; 10 nucleotides align to TRBD1. Trimming removed 0 bases from V and 5 bases from J; junction bases left unmatched: 4. Germline V gene lookup returns CDR1 SEHNR and CDR2 FQNEAQ (reference sequence). The CDR3 is 17 amino acids. The CDR3 reads CASSLALGTGDNSPLHF. CDR3 DNA sequence: TGTGCCAGCAGCTTAGCGCTCGGGACAGGGGATAATTCACCCCTCCACTTT.

This clonotype was seen just once. The chain couples TRBV27 to TRBJ1-3, with D unclear. Germline V gene data show CDR1 as MNHEY and CDR2 as SMNVEV (reference sequence). V shed 3 bases and J shed 0 bases, with 12 bases lying between them. The CDR3 is 16 residues long. The CDR3 DNA follows: TGTGCCAGCAGTTTGGGCCAGCCCAACTCTGGAAACACCATATATTTT. Translating gives CASSLGQPNSGNTIYF.

This clonotype was seen just once. The chain has TRBV27 and TRBJ2-7; the match to TRBD2 covers 10 bases. The germline V gene has CDR1 MNHEY and CDR2 SMNVEV (reference sequence). V shed 4 bases, J shed 5 bases, and the junction held 8 bases outside the gene matches. CDR3 length equals 15 residues. The CDR3 spells CASSSIAGGRHEQYF. The CDR3 nucleotides are TGTGCCAGCAGTTCTATAGCGGGAGGCCGGCACGAGCAGTACTTC.

The J gene is TRBJ1-5, the V gene TRBV5-1; 9 nucleotides align to TRBD1. Germline CDR1 and CDR2: SGHRS and YFSETQ. The V segment lost 4 bases and the J segment 4 bases; nucleotides outside the gene matches: 6. This CDR3 is 15 amino acids long. The CDR3 protein is CASSPDGQGNQPQHF. Written as DNA, the CDR3 is TGCGCCAGCAGCCCGGACGGACAGGGGAATCAGCCCCAGCATTTT.